The clone carrying this T cell receptor (beta chain) was counted between two and nine times. Its antigen is not identified. From the RACE reads, TCRdb called clonotypes with MiXCR, one entry per CDR3 protein. Of about 260,000 distinct CDR3 sequences in the sample, approximately 8.6% are singletons; the top ten hold 2.3%. This record comes from a study of human T cells and chemical hapten exposure. Looking at the study overall: Diphenylcyclopropenone doses were given weekly to the scalps of patients across the roughly 22-week study. Patients having alopecia areata, totalis or universalis were mostly female.

Time point: pre-sensitization, week 0. The treatment was: therapeutic diphenylcyclopropenone sensitization with weekly scalp DPC. Suited to DPC and affected by alopecia, the donors ranged from 18 to 70 years old. Study results and caveats: Patch test score was positively correlated with the counts of PT1 expanded TCRs.

The clonotype originates from a woman aged 35 to 49 with alopecia areata. Some clones in this sample may be carry-over from other donors' samples. This specimen was whole blood, taken in connection with sensitization to the hapten diphenylcyclopropenone (DPC).

The CDR3 loop is CASSRGQGAAYEQYF. CDR3 nucleotide sequence: TGTGCCAGCAGCCGTGGACAGGGGGCAGCCTACGAGCAGTACTTC. This rearrangement joins TRBV7-3 to TRBJ2-7, with 11 bases aligning to TRBD1. CDR1 and CDR2 from the germline V gene are SGHTA and FQGTGA. V trimming: 5 bases; J trimming: 2 bases; junction bases outside the gene matches: 5. The CDR3 contains 15 residues. Variable domain in full (rest from reference TRBV7-3 and TRBJ2-7): GAGVSQTPSNKVTEKGKYVELRCDPISGHTALYWYRQSLGQGPEFLIYFQGTGAADDSGLPNDRFFAVRPEGSVSTLKIQRTERGDSAVYLCASSRGQGAAYEQYFGPGTRLTVT.